Below are 11 T cell receptor beta chains sequenced from a single sample in a study of persistence of HIV-infected CD4 T cells (dated by TCRdb to 2020 to 2022). This specimen's treatment or condition label, interpreted: suppressive antiretroviral therapy. Lysates of CMV-infected fibroblasts were used at about 10 ug/mL for cell stimulation. Responding CD4+ T cells were sorted on the basis of upregulation of both CD40 ligand and CD69. The immunoSEQ hsTCRB assay version 4, run in survey mode, was used to sequence TCRbeta repertoires from genomic DNA. TCRdb stores this immuneACCESS table with in-frame sequences only. Part of the clones is absent; in the studies checked, under half of the shortfall reflects unresolved V genes, and no reason is known for the rest. The sample table shows some 20,000 clones, and approximately 65% are seen once. The ten largest account for roughly 8.3% of the sample. No cognate antigen is known for these TCRs.

The sequenced sample was CD4+ T cells sorted from PBMCs after roughly 17-hour stimulation, obtained from a patient who received antiretroviral therapy. The cell subset or site tag for this specimen amounts to: CD40L+CD69+ CD4 T cells responding to CMV lysate. These receptors came from an adult woman with HIV who was CMV-seropositive.

The chain is built from TRBV11-3 and TRBJ2-5; 7 bases agree with TRBD1. Germline V CDR1 and CDR2: SGHNT, YENEEA. This CDR3 spans 15 amino acids. V shed 5 bases and J 5 bases; nucleotides not matched to a gene: 11. The CDR3 sequence is CASSPGTDRLETQYF. DNA of the CDR3: TGTGCCAGCAGCCCAGGGACAGACAGACTTGAGACCCAGTACTTC.

The gene calls are TRBV5-5 and TRBJ2-1; 8 bases match TRBD1. Looked up from germline, CDR1 is SGHKS and CDR2 is YYEKEE (reference sequence). V trimming: 4 bases; J trimming: 6 bases; junction bases outside the gene matches: 12. The CDR3 has 16 residues. DNA for the CDR3: TGTGCCAGCAGCCAATTTTCCCAGGGGGCGAGCAATGAGCAGTTCTTC. This codes for CASSQFSQGASNEQFF.

The chain recombines TRBV14 with TRBJ2-1; perhaps TRBD1 as D (6 bases). This CDR3 comprises 15 residues. Deletions cut 1 base from V and 9 bases from J, with 16 bases between. Germline V CDR1 and CDR2: SGHDN, FVKESK. CDR3 sequence reads: CASSQGRQGFSEQFF. The CDR3 bases are TGTGCCAGCAGCCAAGGGCGTCAGGGGTTCAGTGAGCAGTTCTTC.

This clone has more than one count but fewer than ten. This chain connects TRBV11-3 to TRBJ1-1, with TRBD1 identical over 8 bases. This CDR3 region has 13 residues. Trimming removed 5 bases from V and 1 base from J; junction bases left unmatched: 0. Germline V gene sequence: CDR1 SGHNT, CDR2 YENEEA. The CDR3 spells CASSGQGNTEAFF. The DNA for the CDR3 is TGTGCCAGCAGCGGACAGGGGAACACTGAAGCTTTCTTT. The variable domain in full, with the rest retrieved from reference TRBV11-3 and TRBJ1-1, is EAGVVQSPRYKIIEKKQPVAFWCNPISGHNTLYWYLQNLGQGPELLIRYENEEAVDDSQLPKDRFSAERLKGVDSTLKIQPAELGDSAVYLCASSGQGNTEAFFGQGTRLTVV.

V is TRBV6-5 and J is TRBJ1-4, with 8 bases identical to TRBD1. CDR3 size: 15 residues. J gave up 0 bases and V 6 bases, and 3 bases lay outside the gene matches. Germline lookup yields CDR1 MNHEY and CDR2 SVGAGI. CDR3 residues: CASRAGGATNEKLFF. The CDR3 coding sequence is TGTGCCAGCAGAGCAGGGGGCGCAACTAATGAAAAACTGTTTTTT.

By share, this clone counts as medium-sized. The CDR3 reads CASSPSFTGGEQYV. Here the CDR3 DNA reads TGTGCCAGCTCACCTTCGTTTACTGGGGGCGAGCAGTACGTC. The chain combines TRBV18 with TRBJ2-7; D tentatively reads TRBD1 or TRBD2 (5 bases each). This CDR3 is 14 amino acids long. The V end was cut by 3 bases, the J end by 6 bases, with 15 bases between. CDR1 is KGHSH, CDR2 LQKENI, per germline.

The chain carries TRBV19 and TRBJ2-4; 7 positions agree with TRBD1. The CDR3 spans 13 residues. Per germline, CDR1 LNHDA and CDR2 SQIVND (reference sequence). Trimming removed 2 bases from V and 15 bases from J; junction bases left unmatched: 10. The CDR3 loop reads CASSISLRGQWYF. Here the CDR3 DNA reads TGTGCCAGTAGTATATCATTGAGGGGGCAATGGTACTTC.

The chain carries TRBV2 and TRBJ2-1; D may be TRBD1 (5 bases). CDR3 length equals 13 residues. Germline-derived CDR1 and CDR2 are SNHLY and FYNNEI. Trimming stripped 1 base from V and 9 bases from J, with 10 bases between. The CDR3 region is CASSEGQGREQFF. DNA for the CDR3: TGTGCCAGCAGTGAAGGGCAGGGCCGTGAGCAGTTCTTC.

This clone was picked up one time. The J gene is TRBJ1-4, the V gene TRBV29-1; TRBD1 is a possible D gene (5 bases). This CDR3 comprises 13 residues. V dropped 2 bases and J dropped 6 bases, with 10 bases sitting between them. CDR1 is SQVTM, CDR2 ANQGSEA, per germline. CDR3 protein: CSVEWNRHEKLFF. The CDR3 bases are TGCAGCGTTGAATGGAACAGGCATGAAAAACTGTTTTTT. Full variable domain (rest looked up from reference TRBV29-1 and TRBJ1-4): SAVISQKPSRDICQRGTSLTIQCQVDSQVTMMFWYRQQPGQSLTLIATANQGSEATYESGFVIDKFPISRPNLTFSTLTVSNMSPEDSSIYLCSVEWNRHEKLFFGSGTQLSVL.

V usage is TRBV2 and J usage is TRBJ1-5; D gene ambiguous. Germline V CDR1 and CDR2: SNHLY, FYNNEI. CDR3 length: 14 residues. Trimming took 5 bases from V and 3 from J, leaving 11 bases between them. CDR3 sequence: CASSRIGNNQPQHF. CDR3 DNA sequence: TGTGCCAGCAGTAGGATAGGGAACAATCAGCCCCAGCATTTT. Using reference TRBV2 and TRBJ1-5 for the parts outside the CDR3, the full variable domain is EPEVTQTPSHQVTQMGQEVILRCVPISNHLYFYWYRQILGQKVEFLVSFYNNEISEKSEIFDDQFSVERPDGSNFTLKIRSTKLEDSAMYFCASSRIGNNQPQHFGDGTRLSIL.

This clone was seen once. The V call is TRBV18, the J call TRBJ1-1; D ambiguous. V was pared by 2 bases and J by 0 bases, with 7 bases between. The CDR3 loop spans 14 amino acids. Germline V CDR1 and CDR2: KGHSH, LQKENI. The CDR3 DNA follows: TGTGCCAGCTCACCAGAACGGATGAACACTGAAGCTTTCTTT. This codes for CASSPERMNTEAFF.